What follows are 32 T cell receptor beta chains derived from one specimen sequenced in a study of beta chain features in type 1 diabetes. Study conclusions and caveats: There was a moderate but significant shortening of TCRB CDR3s in all four CD4+ subsets of Type 1 diabetes patients.

As every portion of the isolated RNA was reverse transcribed, the sequencing read expressed TCRB transcripts. The method was immunoSEQ multiplex PCR; TCRdb's version includes in-frame clones alone and lacks a portion of them. Altogether approximately 120,000 clones are present, roughly a sixth being singletons, with the ten largest covering about 2.4%. The antigens these receptors bind are not known. Sequencing used central memory CD4+ T cells from blood. The source is a man between 18 and 29 years old with type 1 diabetes.

The rearrangement joins TRBV30 to TRBJ2-1; D possibly corresponds to TRBD1 (6 bases). Per germline, CDR1 GTSNPN and CDR2 SVGIG (reference sequence). The CDR3 totals 16 residues. V was trimmed by 1 base and J by 3 bases, leaving 16 bases between them. CDR3 in amino acids: CAWSGRNRVLYNEQFF. CDR3 coding DNA: TGTGCCTGGAGTGGAAGGAACAGGGTGCTCTACAATGAGCAGTTCTTC.

V usage is TRBV9 and J usage is TRBJ2-7; D not certain. CDR1 SGDLS and CDR2 YYNGEE come from the germline V gene. V shed 7 bases and J shed 0 bases, with 8 bases lying between them. The CDR3 sequence is 12 residues long. CDR3 amino acids: CASGPSSYEQYF. Here the CDR3 DNA reads TGTGCCAGCGGACCTAGCTCCTACGAGCAGTACTTC.

The chain carries TRBV5-1 and TRBJ1-2, with D unclear. Trimming pared 5 bases from V and 4 bases from J, leaving 12 bases between. CDR1 is SGHRS and CDR2 is YFSETQ in the germline V gene. The CDR3 has 13 amino acids. For the CDR3, the DNA is TGCGCCAGCAGACGGACCTCTGGCTATGGCTACACCTTC. Translated, it gives CASRRTSGYGYTF.

The chain joins TRBV5-1 to TRBJ2-1, with 10 bases lining up with TRBD2. The CDR3 runs 16 residues. V lost 1 base, J lost 4 bases, and 5 bases stayed unmatched. Germline V gene sequence: CDR1 SGHRS, CDR2 YFSETQ. In DNA, the CDR3 is TGCGCCAGCAGCTTGTCGACTAGCGGGCCTTACAATGAGCAGTTCTTC. Translated, it gives CASSLSTSGPYNEQFF.

This clone occurred a few times. This chain links TRBV7-2 with TRBJ2-1; D gene ambiguous. V was clipped by 1 base and J by 0 bases, with 10 bases between them. CDR1 and CDR2 (germline): SGHTA, FQGNSA. The CDR3 is 16 residues long. CDR3 region: CASSLVAAFSYNEQFF. CDR3 in DNA: TGTGCCAGCAGCTTAGTTGCCGCCTTCTCCTACAATGAGCAGTTCTTC.

This clone was observed a few times. The J gene is TRBJ1-2, the V gene TRBV4-3; TRBD1 matches 7 bases. V was clipped by 0 bases and J by 8 bases; unmatched bases: 12. Germline values: CDR1 LGHNA, CDR2 YSLEER. The CDR3 extends over 16 amino acids. The CDR3 DNA reads as TGCGCCAGCAGCCAAGACCGGGACAGAACTTTGGGCGGCTACACCTTC. Encoded protein: CASSQDRDRTLGGYTF.

V usage is TRBV7-2 and J usage is TRBJ2-5; D is perhaps TRBD2 (5 bases). Trimming stripped 1 base from V and 7 bases from J, with 13 bases between. CDR1 and CDR2 from the germline V gene are SGHTA and FQGNSA. The CDR3 contains 14 residues. CDR3 sequence (DNA): TGTGCCAGCAGCTTAGTTAGCGCCGGAGGGACCCAGTACTTC. Amino acids: CASSLVSAGGTQYF.

This clone has at least ten counts. V and J are TRBV7-2 and TRBJ2-5, with a weak D call TRBD2 (5 bases). The germline V gene has CDR1 SGHTA and CDR2 FQGNSA. V was pared by 7 bases and J by 4 bases, with 13 bases between. CDR3 length: 13 residues. CDR3 region: CASTEWERETQYF. CDR3 bases: TGTGCCAGCACCGAGTGGGAGAGAGAGACCCAGTACTTC.

This clone was seen a few times. V usage is TRBV30 and J usage is TRBJ1-2; D perhaps matches TRBD1 (5 bases). Trimming pared 2 bases from V and 2 bases from J, leaving 18 bases between. CDR1 and CDR2 (germline): GTSNPN, SVGIG (reference sequence). The CDR3 length is 16 residues. The CDR3 DNA reads as TGTGCCTGGAGTAACCCCCCAGGGACCCTGAACTATGGCTACACCTTC. This gives the protein CAWSNPPGTLNYGYTF.

This clone was picked up a small number of times. The rearrangement joins TRBV5-1 to TRBJ2-5, with unresolved D. This CDR3 is 11 amino acids long. CDR1 SGHRS and CDR2 YFSETQ come from the germline V gene. Trimming took off 4 bases at V and 4 bases at J, with 5 bases between the two ends. The CDR3 loop is CASSTRETQYF. In nucleotides, the CDR3 is TGCGCCAGCAGCACCCGAGAGACCCAGTACTTC. Using reference TRBV5-1 and TRBJ2-5 for the parts outside the CDR3, the full variable domain is KAGVTQTPRYLIKTRGQQVTLSCSPISGHRSVSWYQQTPGQGLQFLFEYFSETQRNKGNFPGRFSGRQFSNSRSEMNVSTLELGDSALYLCASSTRETQYFGPGTRLLVL.

The rearrangement links TRBV18 to TRBJ2-7; D is ambiguous. CDR1 is KGHSH and CDR2 is LQKENI in the germline V gene. V lost 2 bases to trimming and J lost 3 bases, with 11 bases between them. The CDR3 loop spans 14 amino acids. CDR3 bases: TGTGCCAGCTCACCAAACCACGAGTACTACGAGCAGTACTTC. Its translation: CASSPNHEYYEQYF.

Only a few counts were recorded for this clone. This sequence joins TRBV29-1 and TRBJ2-5; 7 positions agree with TRBD1. Losses at the gene ends were 0 bases for V and 7 bases for J; bases not matched to a gene: 11. This CDR3 has 15 amino acids. The germline gives CDR1 SQVTM, CDR2 ANQGSEA. CDR3 protein: CSVEEGGWVRVTQYF. The CDR3 bases are TGCAGCGTTGAAGAAGGGGGCTGGGTCCGGGTGACCCAGTACTTC.

The rearrangement joins TRBV11-3 to TRBJ2-2, with D hard to call. Between the trimmed V and J ends, which lost 7 bases and 0 bases, there was a span of 12 bases. Germline CDR1 is SGHNT and CDR2 is YENEEA. This CDR3 is built from 15 residues. CDR3 DNA: TGTGCCAGCAACAAGGGAATCTCGAACACCGGGGAGCTGTTTTTT. Its protein product is CASNKGISNTGELFF.

This clone was recorded a few times. The V gene is TRBV7-2, the J gene TRBJ2-5; 7 positions match TRBD2. The V gene end was trimmed by 6 bases and the J gene end by 3 bases; junction bases not matched to a gene: 4. This CDR3 comprises 13 residues. The germline V gene encodes CDR1 SGHTA and CDR2 FQGNSA. The CDR3 DNA sequence: TGTGCCAGCAGTTCAGGACTAGAAGAGACCCAGTACTTC. It yields the protein CASSSGLEETQYF.

This chain connects TRBV6-6 to TRBJ1-2, with TRBD1 matching over 8 bases. V lost 6 bases to trimming and J lost 6 bases; unmatched junction nucleotides: 6. From germline, CDR1 is MNHNY and CDR2 SVGAGI (reference sequence). The CDR3 loop spans 13 amino acids. CDR3 loop: CASSRPGGNGYTF. The DNA of the CDR3 is TGTGCCAGCAGCCGTCCAGGGGGCAATGGCTACACCTTC.

The count of this clone is one. V usage is TRBV30 and J usage is TRBJ2-7; D possibly corresponds to TRBD2 (7 bases). V lost 3 bases and J lost 2, with 11 bases in between. The germline V gene encodes CDR1 GTSNPN and CDR2 SVGIG (reference sequence). The CDR3 has 13 amino acids. The CDR3, as DNA: TGTGCCTGGAGGCGGGGGCCTGCCTACGAGCAGTACTTC. It translates to CAWRRGPAYEQYF.

This chain joins TRBV2 and TRBJ2-4; D gene ambiguous. The V and J ends lost 5 bases and 8 bases respectively, with 10 bases between them. In germline, CDR1 is SNHLY, CDR2 FYNNEI. The CDR3 has 12 amino acids. DNA for the CDR3: TGTGCCAGCAGTTCCCAGCAGGACATTCAGTACTTC. This encodes CASSSQQDIQYF. Complete variable domain (other parts from reference TRBV2 and TRBJ2-4): EPEVTQTPSHQVTQMGQEVILRCVPISNHLYFYWYRQILGQKVEFLVSFYNNEISEKSEIFDDQFSVERPDGSNFTLKIRSTKLEDSAMYFCASSSQQDIQYFGAGTRLSVL.

This clone occurred a few times. The V call is TRBV4-2, the J call TRBJ1-1; 7 bases match TRBD1. Germline V gives CDR1 LGHNA, CDR2 YNFKEQ. The CDR3 runs to 15 residues. Germline trimming cut 0 bases from V and 0 bases from J; bases unmatched to any gene: 1. The CDR3 DNA reads as TGTGCCAGCAGCCAAGAGGGACAGATGAACACTGAAGCTTTCTTT. It is translated as CASSQEGQMNTEAFF.

The V gene is TRBV13, the J gene TRBJ1-2, with 10 bases lining up with TRBD1. The V segment lost 4 bases and the J segment 2 bases; nucleotides outside the gene matches: 1. The CDR3 runs to 14 residues. CDR1 is PRHDT, CDR2 FYEKMQ, per germline (reference sequence). CDR3 sequence (DNA): TGTGCCAGCAGCTGGGGACAGGGGAACTATGGCTACACCTTC. It codes for CASSWGQGNYGYTF.

This clone appeared many times. The rearrangement uses TRBV5-1 and TRBJ2-1; no reliable D call. The CDR3 is made up of 15 amino acids. With 3 bases removed from V and 5 bases from J, the gap between germline ends came to 15 bases. CDR1 and CDR2 (germline): SGHRS, YFSETQ. The CDR3, as DNA: TGCGCCAGCAGCTCCTGGACCACCGACAACAATGAGCAGTTCTTC. Translating it yields CASSSWTTDNNEQFF.

This clone was recorded a few times. The gene calls are TRBV5-6 and TRBJ2-4; D uncertain. This CDR3 is 16 amino acids long. Per germline, CDR1 SGHDT and CDR2 YYEEEE. V lost 0 bases to trimming and J lost 7 bases, with 17 bases between them. CDR3 DNA sequence: TGTGCCAGCAGCTTGGCCGCCAGGAGATCGGAGAACATTCAGTACTTC. This sequence encodes CASSLAARRSENIQYF.

This clone was found a few times. The chain has TRBV7-2 and TRBJ2-5; D is possibly TRBD1 or TRBD2 (5 bases each). The better agreement between TRBJ2-7 and the DNA end casts doubt on the J call. Germline V gene data show CDR1 as SGHTA and CDR2 as FQGNSA. The CDR3 spans 13 residues. DNA for the CDR3: TGTGCCAGCAGCCAGGACACCGGGGCCGAGCAGTACTTC. Translating it yields CASSQDTGAEQYF.

V and J are TRBV4-3 and TRBJ1-6; D not resolved. V was pared by 4 bases and J by 5 bases, with 18 bases between. The CDR3 is 17 residues long. Germline V gives CDR1 LGHNA, CDR2 YSLEER. The CDR3 bases are TGCGCCAGCAGCCTAGTGGTCCCCGGTTCGAATAATTCACCCCTCCACTTT. Translated, it gives CASSLVVPGSNNSPLHF.

This clone showed up just once. The likely explanation is a read error, given a far larger clone one base away. This rearrangement joins TRBV7-2 to TRBJ2-5; no clear D gene. The CDR3 totals 11 residues. V lost 2 bases and J lost 5, with 3 bases in between. Per germline, CDR1 SGHTA and CDR2 FQGNSA. CDR3 DNA sequence: TGTGCCAGCAGCTTATGGGAGACCCAGTACTTC. Protein: CASSLWETQYF.

This clone was seen only a few times. This chain joins TRBV7-2 and TRBJ2-7; 7 bases agree with TRBD1. The CDR3 loop spans 12 amino acids. Germline V CDR1 and CDR2: SGHTA, FQGNSA. J was trimmed by 6 bases and V by 3 bases; bases with no gene match: 2. The CDR3 nucleotides are TGTGCCAGCAGCTTCTACAGGGGCGAGCAGTACTTC. Its protein is CASSFYRGEQYF.

A few counts support this clone. The chain recombines TRBV30 with TRBJ1-1; TRBD1 might be the D (6 bases). CDR1 GTSNPN and CDR2 SVGIG come from the germline V gene (reference sequence). V was trimmed by 0 bases and J by 1 base, leaving 9 bases between them. The CDR3 length is 14 residues. The CDR3 sequence: CAWSVGTTNTEAFF. The CDR3 DNA follows: TGTGCCTGGAGTGTAGGGACAACGAACACTGAAGCTTTCTTT.

DNA of the CDR3: TGTGCCAGTAGTTCCCCGAACCAAGCGGGAGGAAGTGAGCAGTTCTTC. Translated, it gives CASSSPNQAGGSEQFF. The chain recombines TRBV19 with TRBJ2-1, with 9 bases identical to TRBD2. The CDR3 is made up of 16 amino acids. The V segment lost 5 bases and the J segment 9 bases; nucleotides outside the gene matches: 14. Germline V gene sequence: CDR1 LNHDA, CDR2 SQIVND (reference sequence).

This clone has only a few counts. The genes are TRBV2 and TRBJ1-1; tentatively, D is TRBD1 (5 bases). This CDR3 region has 13 residues. V dropped 9 bases and J dropped 2 bases, with 13 bases sitting between them. In germline, CDR1 is SNHLY, CDR2 FYNNEI. The CDR3 nucleotides are TGTGCCAGATTTGGGACCGCTAACACTGAAGCTTTCTTT. This translates into CARFGTANTEAFF.

A few counts support this clone. The gene calls are TRBV11-2 and TRBJ2-1, with 9 bases that match TRBD2. The trim removed 5 bases at V and 4 bases at J, leaving 9 bases unmatched. This CDR3 has 16 residues. The germline CDR1 and CDR2 sequences are SGHAT and FQNNGV. The CDR3 region is CASSPSLAGGYNEQFF. Written as DNA, the CDR3 is TGTGCCAGCAGCCCCTCCCTGGCGGGAGGGTACAATGAGCAGTTCTTC.

Only a few counts were recorded for this clone. V gene TRBV7-2 combines with J gene TRBJ1-1, with D hard to call. Germline-derived CDR1 and CDR2 are SGHTA and FQGNSA. The CDR3 has 12 amino acids. Deletions cut 6 bases from V and 1 base from J, with 6 bases between. Written as DNA, the CDR3 is TGTGCCAGCAGTTGGGCGAACACTGAAGCTTTCTTT. Translating gives CASSWANTEAFF.

This clone was recorded a few times. The chain uses TRBV9 and TRBJ2-1, with 8 bases matching TRBD1. V was pared by 0 bases and J by 9 bases, with 11 bases of the junction left unmatched. Germline V gene sequence: CDR1 SGDLS, CDR2 YYNGEE. The length of the CDR3 is 16 residues. The CDR3 DNA follows: TGTGCCAGCAGCGTAGGGGCCGGGACAGGACCGATTGAGCAGTTCTTC. It encodes CASSVGAGTGPIEQFF.

This clone was counted between two and nine times. The rearrangement uses TRBV5-4 and TRBJ2-1, with 7 bases that match TRBD1. V dropped 4 bases and J dropped 12; count of bases not matched to a gene: 7. The CDR3 extends over 12 amino acids. Germline-derived CDR1 and CDR2 are SGHNT and YYREEE (reference sequence). CDR3 DNA: TGTGCCAGCAGCCCCGAGGGGGCCGGGCAGTTCTTC. Encoded protein: CASSPEGAGQFF.